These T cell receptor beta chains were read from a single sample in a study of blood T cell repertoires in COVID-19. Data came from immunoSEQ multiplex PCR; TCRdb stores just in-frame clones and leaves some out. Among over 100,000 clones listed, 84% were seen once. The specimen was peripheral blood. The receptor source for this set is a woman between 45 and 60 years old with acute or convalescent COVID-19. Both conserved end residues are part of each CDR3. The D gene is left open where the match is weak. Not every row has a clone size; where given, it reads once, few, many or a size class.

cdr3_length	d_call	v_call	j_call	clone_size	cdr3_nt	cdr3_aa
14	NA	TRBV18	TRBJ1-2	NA	TGTGCCAGCTCACCGGAGGGTAGAGGCTATGGCTACACCTTC	CASSPEGRGYGYTF
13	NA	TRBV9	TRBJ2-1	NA	TGTGCCAGCAGCCCCCGGGGGTCGTATGAGCAGTTCTTC	CASSPRGSYEQFF
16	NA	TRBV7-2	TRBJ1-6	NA	TGTGCCAGCAGCCCCCAATTGACAAGAAGTAATTCACCCCTCCACTTT	CASSPQLTRSNSPLHF
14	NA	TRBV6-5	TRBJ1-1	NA	TGTGCCAGCAGTTACTCCTTCCTGAACACTGAAGCTTTCTTT	CASSYSFLNTEAFF
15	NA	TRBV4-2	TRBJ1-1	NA	TGTGCCAGCAGCCAAGATGGGAGACAAATAACAGAAGCTTTCTTT	CASSQDGRQITEAFF
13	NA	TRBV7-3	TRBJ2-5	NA	TGTGCCAGCAGCTTAACTAGTTTGGAGACCCAGTACTTC	CASSLTSLETQYF
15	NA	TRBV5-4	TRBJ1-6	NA	TGTGCCAGCAGCTTGTCTTACTCGGGGAATTCACCCCTCCACTTT	CASSLSYSGNSPLHF
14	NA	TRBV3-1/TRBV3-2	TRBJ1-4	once	TGTGCCAGCAGCCAACGGGGAACGGGGGAAAAACTGTTTTTT	CASSQRGTGEKLFF
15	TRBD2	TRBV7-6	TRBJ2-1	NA	TGTGCCAGCAGCTTCCCGAGCGGGGGGGCCAATGAGCAGTTCTTC	CASSFPSGGANEQFF
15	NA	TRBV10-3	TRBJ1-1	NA	TGTGCCATCAGTTCCCCGGACAGCGGGAACACTGAAGCTTTCTTT	CAISSPDSGNTEAFF
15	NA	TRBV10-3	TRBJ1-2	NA	TGTGCCAGCGACGGAAGCGGCACCCGGCAGGACGGCTACACCTTC	CASDGSGTRQDGYTF